One sample yielded the 8 T cell receptor beta chains listed below, sequenced in a study of blood T cell repertoires in COVID-19. TCRdb keeps only in-frame clones here, not all; method: immunoSEQ multiplex PCR. The sample yields around 300,000 clones, approximately 90% seen once. Source material: peripheral blood. These receptors were obtained from a woman in her forties or fifties with COVID-19, enrolled during active disease.

The V and J genes are TRBV27 and TRBJ2-7; TRBD1 matches at 9 bases. This CDR3 contains 16 residues. Germline-derived CDR1 and CDR2 are MNHEY and SMNVEV (reference sequence). Trimming removed 5 bases from V and 3 bases from J; junction bases left unmatched: 11. CDR3 nucleotides: TGTGCCAGCAGTCCGCCACCCGGGACAGGGATCTACGAGCAGTACTTC. This translates into CASSPPPGTGIYEQYF.

V gene TRBV28 combines with J gene TRBJ1-2; D is uncertain. The V gene's germline CDR1 is MDHEN and CDR2 SYDVKM. Trimming stripped 2 bases from V and 8 bases from J, with 15 bases between. The CDR3 is made up of 14 amino acids. Here the CDR3 DNA reads TGTGCCAGCAGTTTAGTTCCCCCTTCGGGGGGCTACACCTTC. It encodes CASSLVPPSGGYTF.

The V call is TRBV7-8, the J call TRBJ1-4; 9 bases are shared with TRBD1. Germline-derived CDR1 and CDR2 are SGHVS and FQNEAQ. The V and J ends lost 6 bases and 6 bases, in that order; junction bases with no gene match: 5. There are 14 residues in the CDR3. The CDR3 loop reads CASRSDRGDEKLFF. DNA of the CDR3: TGTGCCAGCAGATCGGACAGGGGTGATGAAAAACTGTTTTTT.

The rearrangement uses TRBV27 and TRBJ1-5; TRBD1 matches 9 bases. Per the germline V gene, CDR1 is MNHEY and CDR2 is SMNVEV (reference sequence). V lost 5 bases and J lost 0; bases outside the gene matches: 11. The CDR3 spans 18 residues. The CDR3 coding sequence is TGTGCCAGCAGTCGCGTCGGGACAGGGACTTATAGCAATCAGCCCCAGCATTTT. Its translation is CASSRVGTGTYSNQPQHF.

The chain uses TRBV6-5 and TRBJ2-2; weak D call: TRBD1 (7 bases). The V gene's germline CDR1 is MNHEY and CDR2 SVGAGI. Trimming cost V 11 bases and J 3 bases, with 16 bases left between them. The CDR3 is 14 amino acids. The CDR3 here is CASRRGQYTGELFF. CDR3 coding DNA: TGTGCCTCCCGGAGGGGGCAGTACACCGGGGAGCTGTTTTTT.

The J gene is TRBJ2-1, the V gene TRBV5-1; D remains ambiguous. The V gene lost 1 base and the J gene lost 5 bases, with 4 bases spanning the gap. From germline, CDR1 is SGHRS and CDR2 YFSETQ. The CDR3 runs to 12 residues. CDR3 amino acids: CASSLSDNEQFF. CDR3 DNA: TGCGCCAGCAGCTTGAGCGACAATGAGCAGTTCTTC.

The rearrangement joins TRBV11-3 to TRBJ2-2; D unclear. Germline V CDR1 and CDR2: SGHNT, YENEEA. V was shortened by 5 bases and J by 8 bases, with 12 bases between the two germline ends. The CDR3 is made up of 13 amino acids. The CDR3 protein is CASSESSWGELFF. CDR3 nucleotide sequence: TGTGCCAGCAGCGAAAGCTCTTGGGGGGAGCTGTTTTTT.

V usage is TRBV5-6 and J usage is TRBJ1-6; TRBD1 might be the D (6 bases). Germline V lookup: CDR1 SGHDT, CDR2 YYEEEE. Trimming left V 4 bases short and J 10 bases short, with 15 bases between. CDR3 length: 14 residues. The CDR3 reads CASSIGTLLSPLHF. The CDR3 bases are TGTGCCAGCAGCATCGGGACACTCCTATCACCCCTCCACTTT.